The sequence of this TCR beta chain was determined in a study of OX40 agonist ivuxolimab in advanced cancers. Study overall: Ivuxolimab doses were 0.01, 0.1, 0.3, 1.5, 3 or 10 mg/kg every 2 weeks. Patients achieving partial responses numbered three: one hepatocellular carcinoma case and two cutaneous melanoma cases. Checkpoint inhibitors had been given previously to 40% of patients.

A note on this clone: The target antigen is unknown.

From germline, CDR1 is KGHSH and CDR2 LQKENI. The CDR3 is 15 residues long. The V gene end was trimmed by 4 bases and the J gene end by 3 bases; junction bases not matched to a gene: 5. Assay: immunoSEQ multiplex PCR; the TCRdb copy retains only in-frame clones and omits some. The sample contains tens of thousands of clones, 80% to 90% of which appear only once. Findings and limits, study-wide: Low normalized T-cell clonal expansion was also seen in some nonresponders.

Sequences were derived from CD4+ or CD8+ T cells sorted from blood, sampled in a trial of the OX40 agonist ivuxolimab. This receptor was taken from an adult with an advanced solid tumor such as melanoma, head and neck, liver or kidney cancer. The chain combines TRBV18 with TRBJ1-2; 10 bases map to TRBD1. CDR3 bases: TGTGCCAGCTCACTTCGGACAGGGGGTCACTATGGCTACACCTTC. This codes for CASSLRTGGHYGYTF.